Shown below are 17 T cell receptor beta chains from a single sample sequenced in a study of multiple sclerosis patients with progressive multifocal leukoencephalopathy. The time point denotes: time of PML onset. Assay: immunoSEQ multiplex PCR; the TCRdb copy retains only in-frame clones and omits some. The profile shows approximately 30,000 clones, over 80% of them singletons. The source was PBMCs, collected from a patient treated with natalizumab. These receptors were collected from a woman in her 40s with progressive multifocal leukoencephalopathy.

This clone turned up a few times. The chain has TRBV9 and TRBJ2-7; 8 bases map to TRBD2. The CDR3 consists of 16 residues. Per germline, CDR1 SGDLS and CDR2 YYNGEE. V shed 4 bases and J 0 bases; nucleotides not matched to a gene: 9. This chain's CDR3 is CASSPPGLGNSYEQYF. The CDR3 DNA follows: TGTGCCAGCAGCCCCCCGGGACTAGGGAACTCCTACGAGCAGTACTTC.

The table lists this clone with a few counts. The chain joins TRBV6-5 to TRBJ1-3; D uncertain. V lost 5 bases and J 4 bases, leaving 3 bases between the germline ends. Germline loops: CDR1 MNHEY, CDR2 SVGAGI. The CDR3 is made up of 11 amino acids. Here the CDR3 DNA reads TGTGCCAGCAGTATGGGAAACACCATATATTTT. Residues: CASSMGNTIYF.

This clone has a single count. The V call is TRBV27, the J call TRBJ2-1; D is ambiguous. CDR1 MNHEY and CDR2 SMNVEV come from the germline V gene (reference sequence). Trimming left V 5 bases short and J 6 bases short, with 17 bases between. The CDR3 has 15 amino acids. The CDR3 spells CASSIMTPPINEQFF. The CDR3, as DNA: TGTGCCAGCAGTATTATGACTCCTCCCATCAATGAGCAGTTCTTC.

CDR3 DNA sequence: TGTGCCAGCAGAGCCGGGAGCTCTGGAAACACCATATATTTT. Its translation is CASRAGSSGNTIYF. The chain joins TRBV11-2 to TRBJ1-3; D remains unclear. The germline gives CDR1 SGHAT, CDR2 FQNNGV. The CDR3 consists of 14 residues. Between the trimmed V and J ends, which lost 6 bases and 0 bases, there was a span of 9 bases. Drawing the rest from reference TRBV11-2 and TRBJ1-3, the complete variable domain is EAGVAQSPRYKIIEKRQSVAFWCNPISGHATLYWYQQILGQGPKLLIQFQNNGVVDDSQLPKDRFSAERLKGVDSTLKIQPAKLEDSAVYLCASRAGSSGNTIYFGEGSWLTVV.

V gene TRBV4-2 combines with J gene TRBJ1-4; D uncertain. This CDR3 has 15 amino acids. The germline CDR1 and CDR2 sequences are LGHNA and YNFKEQ. Trimming removed 3 bases from V and 0 bases from J, with 8 bases in between. CDR3 sequence (DNA): TGTGCCAGCAGCCAGGTCGTTGCAACTAATGAAAAACTGTTTTTT. This sequence encodes CASSQVVATNEKLFF.

The chain is built from TRBV7-9 and TRBJ2-2; D may match TRBD1 or TRBD2 (6 bases each). V shed 5 bases and J shed 10 bases, with 17 bases lying between them. This CDR3 spans 14 amino acids. Germline-derived CDR1 and CDR2 are SEHNR and FQNEAQ (reference sequence). CDR3 in amino acids: CASSPQGGAQELFF. In nucleotides, the CDR3 is TGTGCCAGCAGCCCACAGGGCGGGGCCCAGGAGCTGTTTTTT.

The chain is built from TRBV7-3 and TRBJ2-2; D may be TRBD2 (6 bases). The CDR3 loop spans 17 amino acids. Trimming left V 3 bases short and J 6 bases short, with 20 bases between. Germline loops: CDR1 SGHTA, CDR2 FQGTGA. CDR3 nucleotide sequence: TGTGCCAGCAGCTTTACCCGGGACTCGGGAGTCGCCGGGGAGCTGTTTTTT. This gives the protein CASSFTRDSGVAGELFF.

J is TRBJ2-3 and V is TRBV18; no definite D call. V was pared by 4 bases and J by 1 base, with 9 bases between. This CDR3 spans 14 amino acids. Germline CDR1 reads KGHSH; CDR2 reads LQKENI. Here the CDR3 reads CASSLASRTDTQYF. The CDR3 bases are TGTGCCAGCTCACTTGCATCACGCACAGATACGCAGTATTTT.

The rearrangement joins TRBV7-8 to TRBJ1-2, with D unresolved. The V gene lost 2 bases and the J gene lost 4 bases, with 11 bases spanning the gap. This CDR3 contains 14 residues. Germline CDR1 SGHVS, CDR2 FQNEAQ. CDR3: CASSLSTEGYGYTF. The CDR3 DNA reads as TGTGCCAGCAGCTTAAGTACGGAAGGCTATGGCTACACCTTC.

This clone was seen once. The rearrangement joins TRBV6-5 to TRBJ2-7; 9 bases are a match to TRBD1. Germline CDR1 and CDR2: MNHEY and SVGAGI. The ends lost 0 bases at V and 3 bases at J; junction bases unmatched: 6. The CDR3 spans 16 residues. This CDR3 is CASSYSIRTGDYEQYF. The CDR3 DNA sequence: TGTGCCAGCAGTTACTCGATCCGGACAGGGGACTACGAGCAGTACTTC.

This chain connects TRBV4-2 to TRBJ1-5; 7 bases map to TRBD1. After removal of 4 bases from V and 11 bases from J, the junction contained 20 bases not matched to a gene. The CDR3 loop spans 17 amino acids. CDR1 is LGHNA and CDR2 is YNFKEQ in the germline V gene. The CDR3 protein is CASSPSYTEGASATQHF. The CDR3 nucleotides read TGTGCCAGCAGCCCGTCGTACACGGAGGGGGCGTCCGCGACCCAGCATTTT.

This chain uses TRBV7-6 with TRBJ1-2, with TRBD1 matching over 7 bases. With V trimmed by 1 base and J by 8 bases, 4 bases remained unmatched. The CDR3 runs 13 residues. CDR1 is SGHVS and CDR2 is FNYEAQ in the germline V gene. CDR3 sequence reads: CASSLGTGTGYTF. CDR3 nucleotides: TGTGCCAGCAGCTTAGGGACAGGTACGGGCTACACCTTC.

The rearrangement joins TRBV2 to TRBJ1-5, with 7 bases aligning to TRBD1. The CDR3 sequence is 16 residues long. Germline V gene lookup returns CDR1 SNHLY and CDR2 FYNNEI. V shed 5 bases and J 0 bases; nucleotides not matched to a gene: 7. The DNA of the CDR3 is TGTGCCAGCAGTTGGGACAGAAGTTATAGCAATCAGCCCCAGCATTTT. This codes for CASSWDRSYSNQPQHF. The full variable domain, its missing parts supplied by reference TRBV2 and TRBJ1-5, is EPEVTQTPSHQVTQMGQEVILRCVPISNHLYFYWYRQILGQKVEFLVSFYNNEISEKSEIFDDQFSVERPDGSNFTLKIRSTKLEDSAMYFCASSWDRSYSNQPQHFGDGTRLSIL.

V gene TRBV11-2 combines with J gene TRBJ1-1; the match to TRBD1 covers 7 bases. The trim removed 6 bases at V and 3 bases at J, leaving 7 bases unmatched. The V gene's germline CDR1 is SGHAT and CDR2 FQNNGV. CDR3 length equals 14 residues. CDR3 region: CASRVWDSYTEAFF. The DNA for the CDR3 is TGTGCCAGCAGGGTGTGGGACAGTTACACTGAAGCTTTCTTT. The complete variable domain, with remaining parts taken from reference TRBV11-2 and TRBJ1-1, reads EAGVAQSPRYKIIEKRQSVAFWCNPISGHATLYWYQQILGQGPKLLIQFQNNGVVDDSQLPKDRFSAERLKGVDSTLKIQPAKLEDSAVYLCASRVWDSYTEAFFGQGTRLTVV.

V gene TRBV21-1 combines with J gene TRBJ1-1; TRBD1 is the table's D call and was not checked against the DNA. TRBV21-1 is deemed a pseudogene. The CDR3 spans 17 residues. The CDR3 DNA sequence: TGTGCCAGGCTTACAATCGGGGACAGAAATCCAAACACTGAAGCTTTCTTT. This translates into CARLTIGDRNPNTEAFF.

The V and J genes are TRBV13 and TRBJ1-2; D perhaps matches TRBD1 (5 bases). V gave up 3 bases and J gave up 4 bases, with 15 bases separating them. Germline CDR1 and CDR2: PRHDT and FYEKMQ (reference sequence). CDR3 length equals 15 residues. The CDR3 sequence: CASSLGQGNRYGYTF. In DNA form, the CDR3 reads TGTGCCAGCAGCTTGGGGCAGGGAAACCGCTATGGCTACACCTTC.

This chain joins TRBV4-3 and TRBJ1-4; D remains unclear. The CDR3 covers 17 residues. Germline V gene data show CDR1 as LGHNA and CDR2 as YSLEER. V shed 0 bases and J shed 0 bases, with 11 bases lying between them. CDR3 protein: CASSQEGVRPTNEKLFF. The CDR3 DNA reads as TGCGCCAGCAGCCAAGAAGGAGTAAGACCAACTAATGAAAAACTGTTTTTT.